The clone carrying this T cell receptor beta chain appeared many times. Its antigen is unknown. The beta constant-region primer was an equimolar mix of two oligonucleotides covering TRBC1 and TRBC2. TCRdb passed the UMI-ligation and nested PCR reads through MiXCR, listing each CDR3 protein once. Of some 100,000 distinct CDR3 sequences in the sample, more than 6.5% were seen once. This CDR3 has 13 residues. Per germline, CDR1 SGHNT and CDR2 YENEEA. The V and J ends lost 5 bases and 12 bases, in that order; junction bases with no gene match: 6. This sample is drawn from a study of naive and memory T cell subsets. Study-wide results and caveats: Findings for naive and memory subsets could not be checked against ground truth. Expression changes during T cell differentiation may affect RNA-based TCR counts.

Overnight CMV lysate stimulation of fresh PBMCs defined donor CMV status by CD4+ IFNgamma. CD8 T cells were positively selected from what remained after CD4 positive selection. The V gene is TRBV11-3, the J gene TRBJ2-7, with 14 bases identical to TRBD2. This clonotype originated in a human donor in good health. The sequencing sample was made of central memory CD4+ T cells from blood. This CDR3 is CASSHPGTSGRYF. The CDR3 nucleotides are TGTGCCAGCAGCCACCCAGGGACTAGCGGGAGGTACTTC.